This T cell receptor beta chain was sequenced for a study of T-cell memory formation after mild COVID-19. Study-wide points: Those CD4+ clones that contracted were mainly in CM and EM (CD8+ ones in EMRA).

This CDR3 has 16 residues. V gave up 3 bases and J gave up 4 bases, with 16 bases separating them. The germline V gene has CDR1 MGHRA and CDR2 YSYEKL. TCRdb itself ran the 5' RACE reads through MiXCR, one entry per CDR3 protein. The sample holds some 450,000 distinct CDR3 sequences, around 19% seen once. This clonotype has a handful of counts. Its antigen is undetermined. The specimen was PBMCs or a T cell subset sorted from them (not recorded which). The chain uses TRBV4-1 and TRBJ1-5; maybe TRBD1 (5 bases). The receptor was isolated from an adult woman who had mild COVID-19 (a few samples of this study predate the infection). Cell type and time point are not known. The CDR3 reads CASSHLKGPRNQPQHF. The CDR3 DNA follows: TGCGCCAGCAGCCATCTAAAGGGGCCCCGGAATCAGCCCCAGCATTTT.